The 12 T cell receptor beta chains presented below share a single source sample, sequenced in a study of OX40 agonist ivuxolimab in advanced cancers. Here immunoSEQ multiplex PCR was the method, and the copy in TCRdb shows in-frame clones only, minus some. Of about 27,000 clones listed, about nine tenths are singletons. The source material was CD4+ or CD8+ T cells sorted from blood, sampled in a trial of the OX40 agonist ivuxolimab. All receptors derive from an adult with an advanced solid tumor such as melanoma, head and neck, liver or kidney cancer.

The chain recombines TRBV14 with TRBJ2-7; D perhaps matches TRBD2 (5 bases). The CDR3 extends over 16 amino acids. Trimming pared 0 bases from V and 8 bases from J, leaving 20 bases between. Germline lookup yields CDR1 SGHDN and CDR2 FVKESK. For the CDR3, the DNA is TGTGCCAGCAGCCAAGATGGAGGCCGGTCGACAAACAAGCAGTACTTC. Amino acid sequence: CASSQDGGRSTNKQYF.

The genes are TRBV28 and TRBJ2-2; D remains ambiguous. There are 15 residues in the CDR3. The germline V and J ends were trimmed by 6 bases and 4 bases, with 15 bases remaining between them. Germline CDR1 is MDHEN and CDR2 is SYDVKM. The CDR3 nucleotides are TGTGCCAGCAGCTACCCACGGGCCATCACCGGGGAGCTGTTTTTT. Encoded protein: CASSYPRAITGELFF.

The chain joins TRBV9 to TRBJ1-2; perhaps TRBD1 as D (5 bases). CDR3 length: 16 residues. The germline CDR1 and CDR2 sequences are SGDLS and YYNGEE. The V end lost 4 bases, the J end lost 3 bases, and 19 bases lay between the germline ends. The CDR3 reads CASSHGLGEKDYGYTF. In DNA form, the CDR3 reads TGTGCCAGCAGCCACGGGTTGGGGGAAAAAGACTATGGCTACACCTTC.

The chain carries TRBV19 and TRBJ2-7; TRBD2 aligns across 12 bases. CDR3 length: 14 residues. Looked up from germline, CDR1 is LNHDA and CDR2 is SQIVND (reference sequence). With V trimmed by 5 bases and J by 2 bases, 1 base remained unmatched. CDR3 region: CASSWTSGTYEQYF. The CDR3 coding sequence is TGTGCCAGTAGTTGGACTAGCGGGACCTACGAGCAGTACTTC. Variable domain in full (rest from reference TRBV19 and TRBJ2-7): DGGITQSPKYLFRKEGQNVTLSCEQNLNHDAMYWYRQDPGQGLRLIYYSQIVNDFQKGDIAEGYSVSREKKESFPLTVTSAQKNPTAFYLCASSWTSGTYEQYFGPGTRLTVT.

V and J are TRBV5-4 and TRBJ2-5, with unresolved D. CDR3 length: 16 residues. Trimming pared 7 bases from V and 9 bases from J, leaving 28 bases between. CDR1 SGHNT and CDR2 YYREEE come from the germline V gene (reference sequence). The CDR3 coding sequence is TGTGCCAGCCACCTAAAACTCACTCAATGGGCGTCTCCCCAGTACTTC. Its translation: CASHLKLTQWASPQYF. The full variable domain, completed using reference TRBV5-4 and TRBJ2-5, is ETGVTQSPTHLIKTRGQQVTLRCSSQSGHNTVSWYQQALGQGPQFIFQYYREEENGRGNFPPRFSGLQFPNYSSELNVNALELDDSALYLCASHLKLTQWASPQYFGPGTRLLVL.

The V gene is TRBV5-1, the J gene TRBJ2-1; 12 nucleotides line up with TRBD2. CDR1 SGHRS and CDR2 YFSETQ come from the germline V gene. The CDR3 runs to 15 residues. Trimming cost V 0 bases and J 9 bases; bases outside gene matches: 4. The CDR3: CASSLELAGGPEQFF. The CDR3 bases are TGCGCCAGCAGCTTGGAACTAGCGGGAGGACCTGAGCAGTTCTTC.

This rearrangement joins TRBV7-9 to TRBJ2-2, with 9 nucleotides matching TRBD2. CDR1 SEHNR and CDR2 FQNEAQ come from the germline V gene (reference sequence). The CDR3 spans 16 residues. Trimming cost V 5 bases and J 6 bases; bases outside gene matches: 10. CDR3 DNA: TGTGCCAGCAGCCCCCAGACAAGCGGGAGGCCCGGGGAGCTGTTTTTT. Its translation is CASSPQTSGRPGELFF.

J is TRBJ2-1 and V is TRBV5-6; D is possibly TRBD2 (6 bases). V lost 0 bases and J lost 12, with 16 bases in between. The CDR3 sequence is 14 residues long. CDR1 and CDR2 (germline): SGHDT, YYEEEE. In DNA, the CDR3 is TGTGCCAGCAGCTTGGCCGCGGGTGGGGGGTGGCAGTTCTTC. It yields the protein CASSLAAGGGWQFF.

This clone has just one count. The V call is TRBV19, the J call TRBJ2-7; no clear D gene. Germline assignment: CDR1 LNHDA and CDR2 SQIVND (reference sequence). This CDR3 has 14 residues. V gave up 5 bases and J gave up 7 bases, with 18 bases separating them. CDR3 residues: CASSWTAGQGEQYF. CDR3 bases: TGTGCCAGTAGTTGGACCGCCGGCCAAGGGGAGCAGTACTTC.

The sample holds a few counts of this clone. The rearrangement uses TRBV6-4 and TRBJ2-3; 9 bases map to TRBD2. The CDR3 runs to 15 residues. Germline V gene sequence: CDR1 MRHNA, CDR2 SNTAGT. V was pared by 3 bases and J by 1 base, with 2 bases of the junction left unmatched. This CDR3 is CASSEERGGTDTQYF. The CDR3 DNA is TGTGCCAGCAGTGAGGAGCGGGGGGGCACAGATACGCAGTATTTT.

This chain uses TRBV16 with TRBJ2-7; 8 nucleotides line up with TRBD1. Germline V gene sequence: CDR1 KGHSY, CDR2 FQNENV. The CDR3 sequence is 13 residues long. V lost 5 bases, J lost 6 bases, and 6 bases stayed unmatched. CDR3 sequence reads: CASSAGQGVEQYF. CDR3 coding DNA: TGTGCCAGCAGCGCCGGACAGGGCGTCGAGCAGTACTTC.

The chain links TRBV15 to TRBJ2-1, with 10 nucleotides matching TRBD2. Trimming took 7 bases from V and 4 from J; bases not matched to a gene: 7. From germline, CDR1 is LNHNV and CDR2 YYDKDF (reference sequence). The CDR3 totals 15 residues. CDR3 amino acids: CATNPGTSDYNEQFF. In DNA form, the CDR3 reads TGTGCCACCAATCCCGGGACTAGCGATTACAATGAGCAGTTCTTC.